Listed below are T cell receptor beta chains from one sample, sequenced in a study of control samples from healthy donors and cancer patients. Libraries were prepared by immunoSEQ multiplex PCR; TCRdb keeps only in-frame clonotypes and omits some of them. The sample shows 100,000 to 150,000 clones, 92% of them seen only once. What was sequenced was blood. Every receptor here comes from a woman between 45 and 65 years old in good health. The conserved cysteine and the conserved F or W are not part of the CDR3 here. Not every row has a clone size; where given, it reads once, few, many or a size class.

clone_size: .; v_call: TRBV6-5; cdr3_aa: ASTPLGQGYGYT
clone_size: .; v_call: TRBV27; cdr3_aa: ASSQDRANTIY
clone_size: few; v_call: TRBV5-1; cdr3_aa: ASSSDRGFYNEQF
clone_size: .; v_call: TRBV11-2; cdr3_aa: ASSRPGIYNEQF
clone_size: .; v_call: TRBV30; cdr3_aa: AWSVPLTGVNYGYT
clone_size: few; v_call: TRBV2; cdr3_aa: ASRLPEYNSPLH
clone_size: .; v_call: TRBV28; cdr3_aa: ASSLDLYGYT
clone_size: .; v_call: TRBV12-3/TRBV12-4; cdr3_aa: ASSGQGASEQY
clone_size: .; v_call: TRBV15; cdr3_aa: ATSRDRGTASQETQY
clone_size: .; v_call: TRBV20-1; cdr3_aa: SAIEGNQPQH